This T cell receptor (beta chain) originates from a study of blood T cell repertoires in COVID-19. Study overall: COVID-19 samples from acute and convalescent phases originated in the United States, Italy and Spain. In each case, the material was cDNA or gDNA derived from T cells, B-cell-depleted T cells, or PBMCs.

Trimming at V came to 1 base and at J to 0 bases, leaving 2 bases not matched to a gene. Per germline, CDR1 LNHDA and CDR2 SQIVND (reference sequence). The CDR3 has 15 amino acids. As handled by the study authors: Amplification of reference gene primers was used by the study to estimate nucleated cell counts. Clones were sequenced by immunoSEQ multiplex PCR, and TCRdb holds only the in-frame ones, with some missing. Clone size and the V and J calls come from that table; the DNA yielded D and trimming. The sample lists fewer than 25,000 clones, roughly nine tenths occurring once. V gene TRBV19 combines with J gene TRBJ2-7; 8 bases match TRBD2. This clonotype originated in a human donor in a cohort sampled during active COVID-19. What was sequenced was peripheral blood. The CDR3 DNA sequence: TGTGCCAGTAGTATAGCGGGAGGGCCCTCCTACGAGCAGTACGTC. As protein: CASSIAGGPSYEQYV.